This is a list of T cell receptor beta chains from one sample in a study of monozygotic twins with inflammatory bowel disease. TCRdb reprocessed the 5' RACE reads; each CDR3 protein has one entry and no DNA is given. This sample's table has fewer than 400,000 distinct CDR3 sequences. Sequenced input: blood. The receptor set was obtained from a human donor with ulcerative colitis or Crohn's disease, or a healthy co-twin of an affected twin (not recorded which). Both conserved end residues are part of each CDR3.

length	V	J	CDR3
14	TRBV10-2	TRBJ2-7	CASTPGGQPYEQYF
16	TRBV5-1	TRBJ2-5	CASGRREPSPQETQYF
15	TRBV20-1	TRBJ1-1	CSAPKPGTGDTEAFF
14	TRBV5-6	TRBJ2-7	CASSNQLTGTKQYF
14	TRBV24-1	TRBJ2-1	CATSDQTRSPSQFF
12	TRBV5-5	TRBJ1-1	CASSLTTEEAFF
14	TRBV7-9	TRBJ2-5	CASSKQGLGETQYF
14	TRBV5-8	TRBJ2-5	CASSRGTGQETQYF
20	TRBV12-3/TRBV12-4	TRBJ2-1	CASSLWALGLAGGRDNEQFF
16	TRBV5-1	TRBJ2-7	CASSPRDRTGSYEQYF
16	TRBV4-2	TRBJ1-5	CASSQITQQYWKPQHF
13	TRBV12-3/TRBV12-4	TRBJ1-1	CASIAAPNTEAFF
12	TRBV12-3/TRBV12-4	TRBJ2-3	CASRPEYPRQYF
15	TRBV7-9	TRBJ2-1	CASSSISGSFYEQFF
12	TRBV7-2	TRBJ1-1	CASSRRDSVAFF